This T cell receptor beta chain was identified in a study of T-cell reconstitution after alpha-beta-depleted transplantation in children. Study conclusions and caveats: A year post-transplant, T-cell counts and diversity derived mostly from newly produced T cells. Approximately two months post-transplant, alpha-beta T cells reportedly originated from several hundred expanded graft clones.

About this clonotype: The target antigen is unknown.

The CDR3 length is 19 residues. CDR1 is KGHDR and CDR2 is SFDVKD in the germline V gene. V lost 0 bases and J 0 bases, leaving 18 bases between the germline ends. This sample's TCRbeta library carried unique molecular identifier barcodes. TCRdb reprocessed the PCR reads via MiXCR and lists one record per CDR3 protein. The table records some 450,000 distinct CDR3 sequences, around two fifths of them present only once. The material sequenced was PBMCs, taken before TCRalphabeta/CD19-depleted stem cell transplant. This sequence joins TRBV24-1 and TRBJ2-3; D is undetermined. This TCR was recovered from a girl aged 2 to 9 with aplastic anemia, due to receive a stem cell transplant. The CDR3 region is CATSDLRQNTPTSTDTQYF. The CDR3 nucleotides read TGTGCCACCAGTGATTTGCGGCAGAATACCCCTACTAGCACAGATACGCAGTATTTT.